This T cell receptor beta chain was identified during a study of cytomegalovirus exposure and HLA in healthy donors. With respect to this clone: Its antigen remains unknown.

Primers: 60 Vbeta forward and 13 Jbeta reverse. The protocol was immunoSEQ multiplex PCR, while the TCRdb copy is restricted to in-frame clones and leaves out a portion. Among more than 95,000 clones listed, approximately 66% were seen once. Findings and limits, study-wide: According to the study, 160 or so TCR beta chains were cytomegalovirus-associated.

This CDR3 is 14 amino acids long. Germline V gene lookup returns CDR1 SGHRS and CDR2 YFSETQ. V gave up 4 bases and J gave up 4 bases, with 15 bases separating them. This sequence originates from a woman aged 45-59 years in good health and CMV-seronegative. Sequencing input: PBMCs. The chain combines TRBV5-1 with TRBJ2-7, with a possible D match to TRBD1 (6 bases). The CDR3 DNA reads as TGCGCCAGCAGCCTACCTGGGGGCCTATACGAGCAGTACTTC. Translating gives CASSLPGGLYEQYF.